These 13 T cell receptor beta chains were all obtained from the same sample, sequenced in a study of OX40 agonist ivuxolimab in advanced cancers. Assay: immunoSEQ multiplex PCR; the TCRdb copy retains only in-frame clones and omits some. The sample contains 60,000 to 70,000 clones, approximately 92% of which appear only once. The sample in question was CD4+ or CD8+ T cells sorted from blood, obtained in a trial of the OX40 agonist ivuxolimab. These receptors originate from an adult with an advanced solid tumor such as melanoma, head and neck, liver or kidney cancer.

The chain links TRBV29-1 to TRBJ2-7; a weak D match, TRBD2 (5 bases). CDR1 is SQVTM and CDR2 is ANQGSEA in the germline V gene. Trimming stripped 4 bases from V and 2 bases from J, with 9 bases between. CDR3 length equals 12 residues. The CDR3 region is CSVGESTYEQYF. The CDR3 DNA follows: TGCAGCGTTGGGGAGAGTACCTACGAGCAGTACTTC.

This chain uses TRBV9 with TRBJ2-3; D is unresolved. Germline V CDR1 and CDR2: SGDLS, YYNGEE. This CDR3 comprises 15 residues. V was pared by 2 bases and J by 3 bases, with 13 bases between. The chain's CDR3 is CASSVSGFRTDTQYF. The CDR3 coding sequence is TGTGCCAGCAGCGTTTCCGGGTTCCGGACAGATACGCAGTATTTT.

The chain has TRBV27 and TRBJ2-2; D is ambiguous. Germline assignment: CDR1 MNHEY and CDR2 SMNVEV (reference sequence). Trimming removed 6 bases from V and 2 bases from J, with 16 bases in between. This CDR3 is built from 16 residues. Written as DNA, the CDR3 is TGTGCCAGCAGAACCCTTAGAATCTCAAACACCGGGGAGCTGTTTTTT. It codes for CASRTLRISNTGELFF.

V is TRBV27 and J is TRBJ2-7; TRBD1 is a possible D gene (6 bases). Germline CDR1 is MNHEY and CDR2 is SMNVEV (reference sequence). There are 16 residues in the CDR3. With 4 bases removed from V and 2 bases from J, the gap between germline ends came to 18 bases. CDR3 sequence (DNA): TGTGCCAGCAGTTACTCAAACAGGGCGTCGGCCTACGAGCAGTACTTC. Its protein product is CASSYSNRASAYEQYF.

The chain couples TRBV23-1 to TRBJ1-2; no firm D call. TRBV23-1 is known as an ORF, though its function is uncertain. This CDR3 is 15 amino acids long. Deletions cut 3 bases from V and 5 bases from J, with 16 bases between. CDR3: CASSQVGRPGYGYTF. CDR3 DNA sequence: TGCGCCAGCAGTCAGGTGGGCAGGCCGGGTTATGGCTACACCTTC.

The V and J genes are TRBV7-9 and TRBJ2-7; 8 bases fit TRBD1. V gave up 5 bases and J gave up 5 bases; unmatched junction bases: 8. The CDR3 consists of 14 residues. The V gene's germline CDR1 is SEHNR and CDR2 FQNEAQ (reference sequence). The CDR3 bases are TGTGCCAGCAGCCCAGGACAGGGAAGGGACGAGCAGTACTTC. Its protein product is CASSPGQGRDEQYF.

V gene TRBV7-9 combines with J gene TRBJ2-1, with no clear D. Germline V gives CDR1 SEHNR, CDR2 FQNEAQ (reference sequence). The CDR3 consists of 15 residues. The germline V and J ends were trimmed by 5 bases and 2 bases, with 13 bases remaining between them. The CDR3: CASSGVGGTYNEQFF. The CDR3 nucleotides read TGTGCCAGCAGCGGGGTGGGCGGTACCTACAATGAGCAGTTCTTC. The full variable domain, completed using reference TRBV7-9 and TRBJ2-1, is DTGVSQNPRHKITKRGQNVTFRCDPISEHNRLYWYRQTLGQGPEFLTYFQNEAQLEKSRLLSDRFSAERPKGSFSTLEIQRTEQGDSAMYLCASSGVGGTYNEQFFGPGTRLTVL.

This rearrangement joins TRBV11-2 to TRBJ1-3; D unresolved. CDR1 SGHAT and CDR2 FQNNGV come from the germline V gene. The CDR3 is made up of 16 amino acids. Trimming took 1 base from V and 0 from J, leaving 10 bases between them. The CDR3 coding sequence is TGTGCCAGCAGCTTAGGGTCCATGGTCTCTGGAAACACCATATATTTT. Protein sequence: CASSLGSMVSGNTIYF.

The chain uses TRBV28 and TRBJ2-5; D assignment may be TRBD1 or TRBD2 (6 bases each). The germline V gene has CDR1 MDHEN and CDR2 SYDVKM. V was cut by 8 bases and J by 6 bases, with 13 bases left in between. The CDR3 consists of 12 residues. CDR3 in amino acids: CASQSGAKTQYF. The CDR3 DNA reads TGTGCCAGCCAATCGGGGGCGAAGACCCAGTACTTC.

This clone has just one count. The V gene is TRBV9, the J gene TRBJ1-2; the D is unclear. Looked up from germline, CDR1 is SGDLS and CDR2 is YYNGEE. Trimming stripped 1 base from V and 4 bases from J, with 11 bases between. CDR3 length: 14 residues. Written as DNA, the CDR3 is TGTGCCAGCAGCGTATCCTCGGATTCCTATGGCTACACCTTC. It codes for CASSVSSDSYGYTF.

The chain employs TRBV4-2 and TRBJ2-2; D uncertain. This CDR3 contains 15 residues. CDR1 and CDR2 (germline): LGHNA, YNFKEQ. V dropped 1 base and J dropped 1 base, with 7 bases sitting between them. The chain's CDR3 is CASSQGTLNTGELFF. The CDR3 DNA reads as TGTGCCAGCAGCCAAGGAACTCTGAACACCGGGGAGCTGTTTTTT.

This sequence joins TRBV5-4 and TRBJ2-7; D remains ambiguous. Germline V gene lookup returns CDR1 SGHNT and CDR2 YYREEE (reference sequence). The CDR3 spans 12 residues. V lost 4 bases, J lost 6 bases, and 11 bases lay in between. CDR3 DNA sequence: TGTGCCAGCAGCGGACCGACCGGCGAGCAGTACTTC. Protein: CASSGPTGEQYF.

This sequence joins TRBV5-1 and TRBJ2-7, with no clear D. From germline, CDR1 is SGHRS and CDR2 YFSETQ. The V end was cut by 2 bases, the J end by 1 base, with 4 bases between. This CDR3 contains 12 residues. The CDR3 sequence is CASSFGSYEQYF. The CDR3 nucleotides read TGCGCCAGCAGCTTCGGTTCCTACGAGCAGTACTTC. Looking up the rest from reference TRBV5-1 and TRBJ2-7 gives the full variable domain: KAGVTQTPRYLIKTRGQQVTLSCSPISGHRSVSWYQQTPGQGLQFLFEYFSETQRNKGNFPGRFSGRQFSNSRSEMNVSTLELGDSALYLCASSFGSYEQYFGPGTRLTVT.